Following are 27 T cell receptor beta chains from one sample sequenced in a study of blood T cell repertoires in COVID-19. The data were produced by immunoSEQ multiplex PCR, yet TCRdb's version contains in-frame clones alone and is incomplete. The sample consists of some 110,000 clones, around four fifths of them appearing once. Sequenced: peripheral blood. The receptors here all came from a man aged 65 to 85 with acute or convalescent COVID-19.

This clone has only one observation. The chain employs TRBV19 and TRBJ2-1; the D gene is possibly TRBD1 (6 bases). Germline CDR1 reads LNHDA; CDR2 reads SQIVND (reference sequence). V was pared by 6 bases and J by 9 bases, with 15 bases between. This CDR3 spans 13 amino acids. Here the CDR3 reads CASSPGDEVEQFF. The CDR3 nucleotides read TGTGCCAGTAGCCCAGGGGATGAAGTTGAGCAGTTCTTC.

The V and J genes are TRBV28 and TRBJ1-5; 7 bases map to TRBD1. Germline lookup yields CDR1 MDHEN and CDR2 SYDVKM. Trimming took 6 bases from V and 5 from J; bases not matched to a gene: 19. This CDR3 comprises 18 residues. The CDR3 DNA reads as TGTGCCAGCAGGGATCGGGGACAGCCGCCCCTGGAAGATCAGCCCCAGCATTTT. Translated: CASRDRGQPPLEDQPQHF.

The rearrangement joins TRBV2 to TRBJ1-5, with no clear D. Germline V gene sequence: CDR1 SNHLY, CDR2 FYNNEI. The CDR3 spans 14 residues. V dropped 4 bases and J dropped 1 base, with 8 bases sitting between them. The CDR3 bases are TGTGCCAGCAGTGGACACCTCAGCAATCAGCCCCAGCATTTT. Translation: CASSGHLSNQPQHF.

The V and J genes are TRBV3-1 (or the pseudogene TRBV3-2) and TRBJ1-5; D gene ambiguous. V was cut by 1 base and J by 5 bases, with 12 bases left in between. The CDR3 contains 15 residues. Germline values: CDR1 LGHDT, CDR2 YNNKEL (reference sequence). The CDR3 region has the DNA TGTGCCAGCAGCCAAGGGGTGCCGGGTGATCAGCCCCAGCATTTT. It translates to CASSQGVPGDQPQHF.

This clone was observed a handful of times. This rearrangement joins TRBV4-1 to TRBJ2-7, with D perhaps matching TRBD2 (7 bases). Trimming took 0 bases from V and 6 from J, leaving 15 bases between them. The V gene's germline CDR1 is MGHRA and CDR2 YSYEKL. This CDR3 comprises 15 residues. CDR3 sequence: CASSQDQGTIFEQYF. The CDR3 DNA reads TGCGCCAGCAGCCAAGATCAGGGGACTATCTTCGAGCAGTACTTC.

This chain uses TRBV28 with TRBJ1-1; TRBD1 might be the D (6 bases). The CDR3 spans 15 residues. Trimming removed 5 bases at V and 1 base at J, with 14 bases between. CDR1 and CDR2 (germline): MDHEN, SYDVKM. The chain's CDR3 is CASSAVKQGNTEAFF. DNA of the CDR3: TGTGCCAGCAGTGCAGTAAAACAGGGGAACACTGAAGCTTTCTTT.

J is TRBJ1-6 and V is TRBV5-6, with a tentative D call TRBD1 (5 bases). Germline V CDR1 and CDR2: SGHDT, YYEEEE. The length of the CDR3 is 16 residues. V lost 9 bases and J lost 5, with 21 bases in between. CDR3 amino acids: CATRSQGIVDNSPLHF. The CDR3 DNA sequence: TGTGCCACCCGTTCTCAGGGAATAGTGGATAATTCACCCCTCCACTTT.

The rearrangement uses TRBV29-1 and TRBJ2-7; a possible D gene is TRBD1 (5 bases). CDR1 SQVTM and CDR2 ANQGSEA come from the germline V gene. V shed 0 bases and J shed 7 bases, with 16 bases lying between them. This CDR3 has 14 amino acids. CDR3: CSVEEAGITEEQYF. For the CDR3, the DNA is TGCAGCGTTGAAGAGGCAGGGATCACGGAGGAGCAGTACTTC.

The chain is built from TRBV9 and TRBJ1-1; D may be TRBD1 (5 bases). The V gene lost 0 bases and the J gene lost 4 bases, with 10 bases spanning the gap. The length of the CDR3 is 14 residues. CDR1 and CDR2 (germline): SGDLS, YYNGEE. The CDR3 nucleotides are TGTGCCAGCAGCGTAGCAGGGCTTGGCACTGAAGCTTTCTTT. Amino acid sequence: CASSVAGLGTEAFF.

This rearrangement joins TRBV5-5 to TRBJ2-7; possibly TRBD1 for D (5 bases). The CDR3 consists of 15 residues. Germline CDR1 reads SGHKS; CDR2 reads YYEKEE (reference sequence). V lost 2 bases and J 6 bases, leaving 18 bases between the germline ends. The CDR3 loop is CASSFADTLVSEQYF. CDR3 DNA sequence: TGTGCCAGCAGCTTCGCGGACACCTTAGTGTCCGAGCAGTACTTC. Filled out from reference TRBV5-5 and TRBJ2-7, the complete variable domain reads DAGVTQSPTHLIKTRGQQVTLRCSPISGHKSVSWYQQVLGQGPQFIFQYYEKEERGRGNFPDRFSARQFPNYSSELNVNALLLGDSALYLCASSFADTLVSEQYFGPGTRLTVT.

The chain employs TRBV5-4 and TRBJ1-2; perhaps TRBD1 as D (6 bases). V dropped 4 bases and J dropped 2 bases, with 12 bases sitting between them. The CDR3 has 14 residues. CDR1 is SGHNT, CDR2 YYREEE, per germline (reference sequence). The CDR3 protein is CASSLDSINYGYTF. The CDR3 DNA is TGTGCCAGCAGCCTGGACAGCATAAACTATGGCTACACCTTC.

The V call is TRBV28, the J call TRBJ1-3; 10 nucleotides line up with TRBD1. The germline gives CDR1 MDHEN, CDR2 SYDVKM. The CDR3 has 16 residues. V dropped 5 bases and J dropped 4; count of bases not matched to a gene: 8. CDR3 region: CASSRRQGASGNTIYF. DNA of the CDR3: TGTGCCAGCAGTCGTCGACAGGGGGCATCCGGAAACACCATATATTTT.

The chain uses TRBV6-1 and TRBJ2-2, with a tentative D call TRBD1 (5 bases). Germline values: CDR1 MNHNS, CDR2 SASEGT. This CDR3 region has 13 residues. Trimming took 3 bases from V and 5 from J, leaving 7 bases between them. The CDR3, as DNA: TGTGCCAGCAGTGATCCAGGGACCGGGGAGCTGTTTTTT. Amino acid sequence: CASSDPGTGELFF.

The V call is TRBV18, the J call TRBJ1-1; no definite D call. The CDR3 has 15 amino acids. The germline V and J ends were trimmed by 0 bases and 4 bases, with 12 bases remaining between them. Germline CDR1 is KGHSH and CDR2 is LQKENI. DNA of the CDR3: TGTGCCAGCTCACCACCGGAGTTGGGAGGCACTGAAGCTTTCTTT. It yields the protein CASSPPELGGTEAFF.

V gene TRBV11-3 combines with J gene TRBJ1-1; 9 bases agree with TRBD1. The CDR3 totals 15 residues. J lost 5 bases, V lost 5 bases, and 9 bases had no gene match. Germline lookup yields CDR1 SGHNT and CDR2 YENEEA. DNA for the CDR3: TGTGCCAGCAGCCTCAACAGGGGGCGGGCAACTGAAGCTTTCTTT. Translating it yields CASSLNRGRATEAFF.

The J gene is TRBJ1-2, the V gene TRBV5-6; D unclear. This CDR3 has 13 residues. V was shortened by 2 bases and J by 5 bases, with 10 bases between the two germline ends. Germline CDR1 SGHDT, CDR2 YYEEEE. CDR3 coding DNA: TGTGCCAGCAGCTTTTACGAGGGATATGGCTACACCTTC. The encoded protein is CASSFYEGYGYTF.

Here the CDR3 reads CATSDQRRGLVNEQFF. As DNA, the CDR3 is TGTGCCACCAGTGATCAGAGGAGGGGGCTTGTGAATGAGCAGTTCTTC. The V and J genes are TRBV24-1 and TRBJ2-1; possible D gene TRBD1, 7 bases. This CDR3 region has 16 residues. Between the trimmed V and J ends, which lost 3 bases and 7 bases, there was a span of 18 bases. The germline CDR1 and CDR2 sequences are KGHDR and SFDVKD.

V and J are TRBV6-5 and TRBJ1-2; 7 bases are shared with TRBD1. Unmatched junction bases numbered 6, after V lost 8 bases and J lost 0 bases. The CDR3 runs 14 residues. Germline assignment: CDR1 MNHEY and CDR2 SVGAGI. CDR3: CASGRDSANYGYTF. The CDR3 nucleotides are TGTGCCAGCGGACGGGACAGCGCTAACTATGGCTACACCTTC.

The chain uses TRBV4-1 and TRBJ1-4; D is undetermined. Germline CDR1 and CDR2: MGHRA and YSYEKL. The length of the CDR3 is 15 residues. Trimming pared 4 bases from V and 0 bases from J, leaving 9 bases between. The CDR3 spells CASSREVATNEKLFF. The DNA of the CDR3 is TGCGCCAGCAGCCGGGAGGTTGCAACTAATGAAAAACTGTTTTTT.

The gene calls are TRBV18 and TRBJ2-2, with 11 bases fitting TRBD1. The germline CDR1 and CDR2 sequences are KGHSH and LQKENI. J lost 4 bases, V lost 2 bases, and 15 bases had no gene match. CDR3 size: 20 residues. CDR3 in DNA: TGTGCCAGCTCACCATTCATGGTTTCCCCCGGGACAGGGGGCACCGGGGAGCTGTTTTTT. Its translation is CASSPFMVSPGTGGTGELFF.

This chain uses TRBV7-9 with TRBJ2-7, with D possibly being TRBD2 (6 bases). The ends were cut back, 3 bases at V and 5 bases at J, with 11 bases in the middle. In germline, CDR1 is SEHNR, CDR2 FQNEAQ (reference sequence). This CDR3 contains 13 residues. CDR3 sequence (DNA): TGTGCCAGCAGCTTCGCGGGGATAAACGAGCAGTACTTC. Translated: CASSFAGINEQYF.

In nucleotides, the CDR3 is TGTGCCAGCAGTTTAACAGGGGGCAAATATGGCTACACCTTC. Its protein product is CASSLTGGKYGYTF. V usage is TRBV28 and J usage is TRBJ1-2; 9 bases map to TRBD1. The CDR3 runs 14 residues. Trimming removed 2 bases from V and 5 bases from J; junction bases left unmatched: 3. Germline V gives CDR1 MDHEN, CDR2 SYDVKM.

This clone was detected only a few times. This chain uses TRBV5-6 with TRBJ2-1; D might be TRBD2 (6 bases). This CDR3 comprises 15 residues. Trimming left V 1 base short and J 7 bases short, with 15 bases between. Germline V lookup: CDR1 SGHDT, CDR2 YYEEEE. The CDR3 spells CASSLFGGRRNEQFF. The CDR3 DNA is TGTGCCAGCAGCTTGTTCGGTGGGAGGAGGAATGAGCAGTTCTTC.

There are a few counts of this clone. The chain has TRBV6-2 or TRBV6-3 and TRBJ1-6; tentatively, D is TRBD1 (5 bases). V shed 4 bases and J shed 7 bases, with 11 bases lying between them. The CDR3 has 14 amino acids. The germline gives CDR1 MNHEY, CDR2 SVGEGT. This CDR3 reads CASSFTGINSPLHF. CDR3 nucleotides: TGTGCCAGCAGTTTCACAGGTATCAATTCACCCCTCCACTTT.

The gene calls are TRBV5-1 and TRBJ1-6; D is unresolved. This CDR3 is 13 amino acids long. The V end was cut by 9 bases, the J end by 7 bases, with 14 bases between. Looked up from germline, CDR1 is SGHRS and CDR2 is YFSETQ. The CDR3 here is CATGLQPNSPLHF. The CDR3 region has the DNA TGCGCCACCGGCCTACAGCCCAATTCACCCCTCCACTTT.

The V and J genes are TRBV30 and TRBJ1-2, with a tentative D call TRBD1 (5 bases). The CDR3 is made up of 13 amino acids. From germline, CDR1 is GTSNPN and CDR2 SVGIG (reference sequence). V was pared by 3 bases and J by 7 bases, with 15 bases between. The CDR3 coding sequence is TGTGCCTGGAGCTCAGTGGGGCCCATTGGCTACACCTTC. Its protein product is CAWSSVGPIGYTF.

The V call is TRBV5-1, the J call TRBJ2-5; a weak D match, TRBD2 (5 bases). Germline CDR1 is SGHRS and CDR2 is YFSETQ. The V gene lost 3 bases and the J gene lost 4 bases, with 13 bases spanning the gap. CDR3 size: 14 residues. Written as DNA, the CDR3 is TGCGCCAGCAGCTCCACCGGGAAGTCAGAGACCCAGTACTTC. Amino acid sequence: CASSSTGKSETQYF.